This is a list of T cell receptor beta chains from one sample in a study of neoadjuvant anti-PD-1 for oral cavity cancer. Profiling relied on immunoSEQ multiplex PCR, and the TCRdb table lists in-frame clones only, not all of them. The table shows about 13,000 clones, with more than 65% occurring only once. The material sequenced was PBMCs, taken before nivolumab (anti-PD-1) treatment. Every receptor here comes from a person between 40 and 85 years old with oral cavity squamous cell carcinoma. Each CDR3 is given with its conserved first and last residue. A D gene is named only where the DNA matches it firmly. The listing skips clone size in some rows; elsewhere it reads once, few, many or a size class.

-	TRBV10-3	-	TRBJ2-1	TGTGCCATCAGTGAGCTCAATGAGCAGTTCTTC	CAISELNEQFF
-	TRBV10-2	-	TRBJ2-7	TGCGCCAGCATCAAAGGGTCCTTGGAGTACGAGCAGTACTTC	CASIKGSLEYEQYF
-	TRBV7-8	-	TRBJ2-7	TGTGCCAGCAGCCCCTGGCAATCCGGGACACCCGACGAGCAGTACTTC	CASSPWQSGTPDEQYF
-	TRBV19	-	TRBJ1-1	TGTGCCAGTAGTATAGCTGGGGCGAACACTGAAGCTTTCTTT	CASSIAGANTEAFF
-	TRBV4-2	-	TRBJ1-3	TGTGCCAGCAGCCAAGATCAAGGGGAAGGAAACACCATATATTTT	CASSQDQGEGNTIYF
-	TRBV6-1	-	TRBJ2-7	TGTGCCAGCAGGGCTCATGACCAATCCTACGAGCAGTACTTC	CASRAHDQSYEQYF
-	TRBV10-1	-	TRBJ2-2	TGCGCCAGCAAGGAGGCATTCACCGGGGAGCTGTTTTTT	CASKEAFTGELFF
TRBD2	TRBV5-1	-	TRBJ2-1	TGCGCCAGCAGCTTGACTAGCGGGAGGCCTAATGAGCAGTTCTTC	CASSLTSGRPNEQFF
TRBD2	TRBV5-5	-	TRBJ2-7	TGTGCCAGCGAGGGACTAGGGCGGCGGGAGCAGTACTTC	CASEGLGRREQYF
TRBD2	TRBV11-3	-	TRBJ2-1	TGTGCCAGCAGCTTAGGCGGGAGGCCTAATGAGCAGTTCTTC	CASSLGGRPNEQFF
-	TRBV7-8	-	TRBJ1-2	TGTGCCAGCAGCTTAGTAATTAAAACGAGTAGGAACTATGGCTACACCTTC	CASSLVIKTSRNYGYTF
-	TRBV28	-	TRBJ2-5	TGTGCCAGCAGCGGCTGGGAGACCCAGTACTTC	CASSGWETQYF
-	TRBV19	-	TRBJ2-5	TGTGCCAGTAGGCGTCGGGGGACACAAGAGACCCAGTACTTC	CASRRRGTQETQYF
TRBD2	TRBV4-2	once	TRBJ2-3	TGTGCCAGCAGCCAAGTACAGGGCGGGGGGTCGGGTACGCAGTATTTT	CASSQVQGGGSGTQYF
-	TRBV2	few	TRBJ1-5	TGTGCCAGCAGGTGGGGGTCGATCCAGTATAGCAATCAGCCCCAGCATTTT	CASRWGSIQYSNQPQHF
-	TRBV11-2	-	TRBJ2-1	TGTGCCAGCAGCTTAGAAGCGGGCCCCTACAATGAGCAGTTCTTC	CASSLEAGPYNEQFF